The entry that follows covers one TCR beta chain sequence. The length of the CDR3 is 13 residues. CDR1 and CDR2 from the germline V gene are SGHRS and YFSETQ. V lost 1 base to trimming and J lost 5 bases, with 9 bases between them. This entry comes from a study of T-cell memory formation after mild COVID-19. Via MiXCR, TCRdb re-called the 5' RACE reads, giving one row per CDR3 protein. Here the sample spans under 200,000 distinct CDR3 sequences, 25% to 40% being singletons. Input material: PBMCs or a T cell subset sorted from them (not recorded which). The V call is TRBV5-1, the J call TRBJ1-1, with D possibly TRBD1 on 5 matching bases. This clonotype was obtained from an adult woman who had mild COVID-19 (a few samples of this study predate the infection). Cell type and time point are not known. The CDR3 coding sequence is TGCGCCAGCAGCTTGCAGGGCACAACTGAAGCTTTCTTT. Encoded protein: CASSLQGTTEAFF. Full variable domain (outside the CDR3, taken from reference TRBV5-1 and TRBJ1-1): KAGVTQTPRYLIKTRGQQVTLSCSPISGHRSVSWYQQTPGQGLQFLFEYFSETQRNKGNFPGRFSGRQFSNSRSEMNVSTLELGDSALYLCASSLQGTTEAFFGQGTRLTVV.